One TCR beta chain is described in this entry. The data belong to a study of blood T cells in healthy people across ages. This CDR3 is built from 15 residues. The V gene end was trimmed by 3 bases and the J gene end by 4 bases; junction bases not matched to a gene: 7. CDR1 is SGHRS and CDR2 is YFSETQ in the germline V gene. PCR was performed a second time for roughly 7 to 12 cycles using a sample-barcoded 5' primer and a J-beta primer mix. One entry per CDR3 protein results from TCRdb running MiXCR on the 5' RACE reads. The data contain 600,000 to 1,000,000 distinct CDR3 sequences, just under 25% of them seen just once; the ten biggest clones take up 3.7%. The sample was also linked to a second study, of T cells of mothers and their children. From that second work: A few mothers and their six children, all healthy Caucasians, donated. Relative to unrelated pairs, biologically related mother-child dyads exhibited marginally greater, non-significant overlap.

The V call is TRBV5-1, the J call TRBJ2-5; 9 bases match TRBD1. The clonotype comes from a boy younger than 18 in good health. The sequencing input was blood. CDR3 residues: CASSSPGQGLETQYF. The CDR3 DNA is TGCGCCAGCAGCTCTCCGGGACAGGGTCTAGAGACCCAGTACTTC.